These 2 T cell receptor beta chains originate from one sample sequenced in a study of early T cells in non-severe SARS-CoV-2 infection (dated by TCRdb to the early 2020s). Receptor libraries were prepared by 5' RACE. Sequencing was performed on a NextSeq 500. The public reads were reprocessed in TCRdb via fastp at Q25 and MiXCR, keeping in-frame beta chains. One record per CDR3 amino acid sequence lists the most common genes and DNA. Counted in this sample were 37,000 or so distinct CDR3 sequences; about 5.3% of them appeared once. The ten largest make up roughly 24% of the sample. Sequenced material: whole blood. These TCRs come from an adult who was a healthcare worker with PCR-confirmed SARS-CoV-2 infection or an uninfected control (not recorded which).

In its sample, this clonotype was seen a few times. The rearrangement joins TRBV2 to TRBJ1-1, with 9 nucleotides matching TRBD1. Germline assignment: CDR1 SNHLY and CDR2 FYNNEI. V lost 2 bases to trimming and J lost 4 bases; unmatched junction nucleotides: 8. The CDR3 contains 16 residues. CDR3 sequence (DNA): TGTGCCAGCAGTGAACTCGGACAGGGGTTGAGCACTGAAGCTTTCTTT. Amino acid sequence: CASSELGQGLSTEAFF.

This clonotype was recorded at least ten times. The genes are TRBV28 and TRBJ2-6; D possibly corresponds to TRBD1 (5 bases). V was pared by 5 bases and J by 0 bases, with 17 bases between. This CDR3 spans 18 amino acids. CDR1 and CDR2 from the germline V gene are MDHEN and SYDVKM. The DNA of the CDR3 is TGTGCCAGCAGTCCCCGGACATTGTTCTTCTCTGGGGCCAACGTCCTGACTTTC. It yields the protein CASSPRTLFFSGANVLTF.